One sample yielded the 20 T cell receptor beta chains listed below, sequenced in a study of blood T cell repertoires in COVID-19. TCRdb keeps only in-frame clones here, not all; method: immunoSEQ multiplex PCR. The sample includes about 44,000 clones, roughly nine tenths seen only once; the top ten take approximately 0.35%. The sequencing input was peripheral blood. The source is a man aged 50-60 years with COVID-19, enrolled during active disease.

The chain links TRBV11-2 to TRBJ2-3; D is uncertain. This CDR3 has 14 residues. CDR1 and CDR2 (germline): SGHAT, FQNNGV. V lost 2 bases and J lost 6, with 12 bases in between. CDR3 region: CASSLSVFADTQYF. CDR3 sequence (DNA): TGTGCCAGCAGCTTATCTGTATTCGCGGATACGCAGTATTTT.

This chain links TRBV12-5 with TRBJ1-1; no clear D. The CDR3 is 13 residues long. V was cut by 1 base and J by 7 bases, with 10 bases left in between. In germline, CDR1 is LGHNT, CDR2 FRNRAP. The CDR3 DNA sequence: TGTGCTAGTGGTTTGGGGAGGACCGGTGAAGCTTTCTTT. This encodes CASGLGRTGEAFF.

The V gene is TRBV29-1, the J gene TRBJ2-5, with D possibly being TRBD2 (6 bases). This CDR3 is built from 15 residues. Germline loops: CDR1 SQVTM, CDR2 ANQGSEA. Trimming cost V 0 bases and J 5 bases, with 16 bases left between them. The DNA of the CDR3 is TGCAGCGTTGAAGATCGTGGCAGGGAGGACGAGACCCAGTACTTC. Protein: CSVEDRGREDETQYF.

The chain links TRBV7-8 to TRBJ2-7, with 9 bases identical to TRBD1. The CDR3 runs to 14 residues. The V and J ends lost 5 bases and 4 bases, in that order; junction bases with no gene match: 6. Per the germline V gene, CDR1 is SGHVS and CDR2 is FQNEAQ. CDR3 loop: CASSATGTGYEQYF. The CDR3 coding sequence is TGTGCCAGCAGCGCCACCGGGACAGGGTACGAGCAGTACTTC.

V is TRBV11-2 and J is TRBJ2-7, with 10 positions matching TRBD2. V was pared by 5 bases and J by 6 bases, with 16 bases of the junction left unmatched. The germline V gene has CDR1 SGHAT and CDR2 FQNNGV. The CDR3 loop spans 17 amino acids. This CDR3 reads CASSPRSIASGSGEQYF. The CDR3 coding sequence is TGTGCCAGCAGCCCCCGATCAATTGCTAGCGGGAGCGGCGAGCAGTACTTC.

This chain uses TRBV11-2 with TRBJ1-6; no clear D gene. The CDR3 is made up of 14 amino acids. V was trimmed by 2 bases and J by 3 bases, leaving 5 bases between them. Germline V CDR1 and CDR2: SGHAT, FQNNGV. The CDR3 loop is CASSLQVYNSPLHF. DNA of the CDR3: TGTGCCAGCAGCTTACAGGTCTATAATTCACCCCTCCACTTT.

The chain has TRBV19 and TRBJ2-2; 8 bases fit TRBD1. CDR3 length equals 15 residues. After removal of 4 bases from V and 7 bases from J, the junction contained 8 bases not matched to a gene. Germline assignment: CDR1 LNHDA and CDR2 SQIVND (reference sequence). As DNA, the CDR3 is TGTGCCAGTAGTAGCCGGACAGGGTCCATCGGGGAGCTGTTTTTT. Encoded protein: CASSSRTGSIGELFF.

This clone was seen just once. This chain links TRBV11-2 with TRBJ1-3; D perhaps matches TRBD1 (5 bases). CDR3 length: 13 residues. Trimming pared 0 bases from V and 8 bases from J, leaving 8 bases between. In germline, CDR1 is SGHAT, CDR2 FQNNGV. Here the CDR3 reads CASSLDREDTIYF. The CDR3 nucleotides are TGTGCCAGCAGCTTAGACAGGGAGGACACCATATATTTT.

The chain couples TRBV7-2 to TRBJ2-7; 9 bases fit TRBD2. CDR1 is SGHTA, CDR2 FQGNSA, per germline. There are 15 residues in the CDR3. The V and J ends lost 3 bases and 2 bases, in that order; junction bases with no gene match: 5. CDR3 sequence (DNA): TGTGCCAGCAGCTTGAGTCTAGCGGGACCCTACGAGCAGTACTTC. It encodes CASSLSLAGPYEQYF.

The CDR3 DNA sequence: TGTGCCAGCAGCCCCCCGGGCACATTCGGGGTAGCGGCTTTCAATGAGCAGTTCTTC. Translating it yields CASSPPGTFGVAAFNEQFF. V is TRBV28 and J is TRBJ2-1; a possible D gene is TRBD2 (6 bases). V was pared by 6 bases and J by 6 bases, with 30 bases between. Germline values: CDR1 MDHEN, CDR2 SYDVKM. CDR3 length equals 19 residues.

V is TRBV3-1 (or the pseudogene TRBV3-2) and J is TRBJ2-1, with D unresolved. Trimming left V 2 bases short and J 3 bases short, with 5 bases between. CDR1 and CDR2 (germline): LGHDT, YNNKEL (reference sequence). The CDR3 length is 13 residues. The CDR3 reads CASSQPGYNEQFF. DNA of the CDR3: TGTGCCAGCAGCCAACCAGGCTACAATGAGCAGTTCTTC.

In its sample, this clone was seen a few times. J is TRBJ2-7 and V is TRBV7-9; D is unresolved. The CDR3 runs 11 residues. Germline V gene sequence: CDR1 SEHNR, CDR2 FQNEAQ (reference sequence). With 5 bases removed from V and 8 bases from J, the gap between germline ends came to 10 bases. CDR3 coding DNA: TGTGCCAGCAGCGTAACGGAGAAGCAGTACTTC. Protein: CASSVTEKQYF. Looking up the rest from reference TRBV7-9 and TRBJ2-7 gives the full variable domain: DTGVSQNPRHKITKRGQNVTFRCDPISEHNRLYWYRQTLGQGPEFLTYFQNEAQLEKSRLLSDRFSAERPKGSFSTLEIQRTEQGDSAMYLCASSVTEKQYFGPGTRLTVT.

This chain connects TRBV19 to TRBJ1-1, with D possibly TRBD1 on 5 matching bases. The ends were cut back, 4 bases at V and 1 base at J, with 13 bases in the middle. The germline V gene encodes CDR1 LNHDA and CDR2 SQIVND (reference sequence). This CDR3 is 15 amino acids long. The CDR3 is CASSTQPRANTEAFF. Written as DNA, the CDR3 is TGTGCCAGTAGTACCCAACCCAGGGCGAACACTGAAGCTTTCTTT.

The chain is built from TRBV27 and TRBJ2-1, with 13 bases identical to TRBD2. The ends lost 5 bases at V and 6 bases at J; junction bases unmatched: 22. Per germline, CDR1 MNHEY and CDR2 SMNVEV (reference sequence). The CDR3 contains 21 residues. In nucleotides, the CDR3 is TGTGCCAGCAGTCTGAAGCCTGTGCGGACTAGCGGGAGCGGGAGGGTCAATGAGCAGTTCTTC. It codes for CASSLKPVRTSGSGRVNEQFF.

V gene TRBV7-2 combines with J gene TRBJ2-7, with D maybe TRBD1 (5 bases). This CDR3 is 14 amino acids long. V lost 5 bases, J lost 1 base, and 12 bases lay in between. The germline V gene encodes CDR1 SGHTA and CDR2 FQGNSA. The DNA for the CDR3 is TGTGCCAGCAGCGTTAGACAGTCTTCCTACGAGCAGTACTTC. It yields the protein CASSVRQSSYEQYF.

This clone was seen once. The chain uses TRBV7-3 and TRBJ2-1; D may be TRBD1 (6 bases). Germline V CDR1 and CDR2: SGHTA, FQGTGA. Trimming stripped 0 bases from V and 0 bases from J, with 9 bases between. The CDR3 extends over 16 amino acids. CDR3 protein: CASSLTTGSSYNEQFF. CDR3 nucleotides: TGTGCCAGCAGCTTAACTACAGGGAGCTCCTACAATGAGCAGTTCTTC.

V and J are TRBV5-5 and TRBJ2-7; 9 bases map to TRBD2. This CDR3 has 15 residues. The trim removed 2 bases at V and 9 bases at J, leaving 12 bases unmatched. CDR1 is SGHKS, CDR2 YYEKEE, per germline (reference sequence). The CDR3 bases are TGTGCCAGCAGCTTCCGACTAGCGGATGGGTTGGGGCAGTACTTC. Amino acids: CASSFRLADGLGQYF. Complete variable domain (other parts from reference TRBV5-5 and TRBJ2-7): DAGVTQSPTHLIKTRGQQVTLRCSPISGHKSVSWYQQVLGQGPQFIFQYYEKEERGRGNFPDRFSARQFPNYSSELNVNALLLGDSALYLCASSFRLADGLGQYFGPGTRLTVT.

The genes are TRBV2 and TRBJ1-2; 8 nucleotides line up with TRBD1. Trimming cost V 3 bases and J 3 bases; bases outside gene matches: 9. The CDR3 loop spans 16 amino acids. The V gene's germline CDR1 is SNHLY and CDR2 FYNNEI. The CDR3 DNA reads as TGTGCCAGCAGTGATAAGTTGGGACAGGTGGACTATGGCTACACCTTC. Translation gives CASSDKLGQVDYGYTF.

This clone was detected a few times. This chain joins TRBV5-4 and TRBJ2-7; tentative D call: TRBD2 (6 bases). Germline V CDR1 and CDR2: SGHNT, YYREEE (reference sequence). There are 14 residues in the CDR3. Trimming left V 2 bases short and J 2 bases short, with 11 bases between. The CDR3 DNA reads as TGTGCCAGCAGCTTCATGCGGGATCCCTACGAGCAGTACTTC. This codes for CASSFMRDPYEQYF.

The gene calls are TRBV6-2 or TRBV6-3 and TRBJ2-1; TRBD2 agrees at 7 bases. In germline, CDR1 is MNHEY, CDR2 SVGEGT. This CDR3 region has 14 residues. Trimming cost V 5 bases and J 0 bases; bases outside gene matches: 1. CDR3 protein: CASSGRDSYNEQFF. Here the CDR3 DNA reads TGTGCCAGCAGTGGGAGGGACTCCTACAATGAGCAGTTCTTC.